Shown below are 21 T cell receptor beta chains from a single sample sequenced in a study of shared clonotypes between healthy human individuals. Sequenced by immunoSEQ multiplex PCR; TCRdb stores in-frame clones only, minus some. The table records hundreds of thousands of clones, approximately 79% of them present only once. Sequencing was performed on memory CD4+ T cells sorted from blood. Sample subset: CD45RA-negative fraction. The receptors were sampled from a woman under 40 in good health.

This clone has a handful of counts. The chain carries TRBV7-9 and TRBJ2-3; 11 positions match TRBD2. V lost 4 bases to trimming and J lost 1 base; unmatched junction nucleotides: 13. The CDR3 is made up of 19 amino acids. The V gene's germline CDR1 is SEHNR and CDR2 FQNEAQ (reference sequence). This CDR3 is CASSSRVDSGRGGTDTQYF. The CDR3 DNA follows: TGTGCCAGCAGCTCCCGCGTTGATAGCGGGAGGGGTGGCACAGATACGCAGTATTTT.

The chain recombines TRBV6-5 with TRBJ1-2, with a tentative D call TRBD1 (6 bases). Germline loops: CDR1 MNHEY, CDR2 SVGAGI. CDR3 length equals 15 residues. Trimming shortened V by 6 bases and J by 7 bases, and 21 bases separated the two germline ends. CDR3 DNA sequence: TGTGCCAGCAGGGAATCTGGGCGGGGGCTCGGTGGCTACACCTTC. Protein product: CASRESGRGLGGYTF.

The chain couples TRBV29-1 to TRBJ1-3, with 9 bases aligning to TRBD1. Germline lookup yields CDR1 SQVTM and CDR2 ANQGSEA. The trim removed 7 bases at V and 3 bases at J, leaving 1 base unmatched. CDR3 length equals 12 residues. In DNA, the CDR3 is TGCAGCGGGACAGGGGTTGGAAACACCATATATTTT. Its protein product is CSGTGVGNTIYF.

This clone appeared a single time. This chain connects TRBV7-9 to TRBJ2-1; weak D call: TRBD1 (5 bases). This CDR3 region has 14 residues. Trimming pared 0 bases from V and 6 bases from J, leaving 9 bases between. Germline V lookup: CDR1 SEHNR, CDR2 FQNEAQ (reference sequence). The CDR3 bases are TGTGCCAGCAGCTTAGCGGCAGGGTCCAATGAGCAGTTCTTC. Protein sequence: CASSLAAGSNEQFF.

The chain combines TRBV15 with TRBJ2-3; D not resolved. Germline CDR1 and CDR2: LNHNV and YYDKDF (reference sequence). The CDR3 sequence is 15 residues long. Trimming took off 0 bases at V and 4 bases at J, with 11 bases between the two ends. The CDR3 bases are TGTGCCACCAGCAGAGATTCATGGGCGGCAGATACGCAGTATTTT. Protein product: CATSRDSWAADTQYF.

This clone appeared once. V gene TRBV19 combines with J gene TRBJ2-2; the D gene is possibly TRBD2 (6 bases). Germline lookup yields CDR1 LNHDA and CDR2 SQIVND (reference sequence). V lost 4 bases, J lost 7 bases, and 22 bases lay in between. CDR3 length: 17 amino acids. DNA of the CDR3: TGTGCCAGTAGTACCCGGACTGGGGGGAAACCGGTCGGGGAGCTGTTTTTT. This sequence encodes CASSTRTGGKPVGELFF.

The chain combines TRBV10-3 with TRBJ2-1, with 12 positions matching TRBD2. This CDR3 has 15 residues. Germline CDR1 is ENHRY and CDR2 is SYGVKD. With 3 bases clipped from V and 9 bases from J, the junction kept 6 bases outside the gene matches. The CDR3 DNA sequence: TGTGCCATCAGTGAAAAGACTAGCGGGAGTGGTGAGCAGTTCTTC. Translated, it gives CAISEKTSGSGEQFF.

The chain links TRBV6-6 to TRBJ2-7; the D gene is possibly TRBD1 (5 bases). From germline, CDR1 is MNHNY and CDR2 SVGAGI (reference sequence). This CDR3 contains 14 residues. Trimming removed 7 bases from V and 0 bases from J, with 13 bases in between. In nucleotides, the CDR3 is TGTGCCAGCACTCAGAGACAGAGCTCCTACGAGCAGTACTTC. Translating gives CASTQRQSSYEQYF.

CDR3 residues: CASSLVNSGANVLTF. In DNA form, the CDR3 reads TGTGCCAGCAGCTTAGTAAACTCTGGGGCCAACGTCCTGACTTTC. The chain couples TRBV11-2 to TRBJ2-6; the D is unclear. V lost 1 base to trimming and J lost 0 bases, with 4 bases between them. This CDR3 is built from 15 residues. Germline CDR1 and CDR2: SGHAT and FQNNGV.

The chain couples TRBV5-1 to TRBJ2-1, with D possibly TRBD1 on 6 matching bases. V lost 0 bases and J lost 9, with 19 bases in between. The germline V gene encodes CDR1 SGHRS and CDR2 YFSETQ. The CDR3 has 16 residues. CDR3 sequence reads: CASSLDRPQGGSEQFF. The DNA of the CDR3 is TGCGCCAGCAGCTTGGATCGCCCACAGGGTGGCAGTGAGCAGTTCTTC.

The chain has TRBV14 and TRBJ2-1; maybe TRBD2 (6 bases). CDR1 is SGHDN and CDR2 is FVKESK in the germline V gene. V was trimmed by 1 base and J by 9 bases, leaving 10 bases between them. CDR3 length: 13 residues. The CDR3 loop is CASSQVRDGEQFF. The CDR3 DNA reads TGTGCCAGCAGCCAAGTGCGGGACGGTGAGCAGTTCTTC.

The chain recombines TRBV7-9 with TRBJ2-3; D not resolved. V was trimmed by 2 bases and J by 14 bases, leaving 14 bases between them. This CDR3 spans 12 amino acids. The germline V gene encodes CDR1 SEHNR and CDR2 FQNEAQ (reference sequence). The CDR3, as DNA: TGTGCCAGCAGCTTAATTTCGGAAAACCGGTATTTT. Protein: CASSLISENRYF.

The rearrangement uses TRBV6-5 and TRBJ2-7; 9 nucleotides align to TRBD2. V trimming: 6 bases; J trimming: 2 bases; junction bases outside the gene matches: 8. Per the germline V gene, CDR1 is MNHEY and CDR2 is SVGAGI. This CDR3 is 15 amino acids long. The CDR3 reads CASRHGLARTYEQYF. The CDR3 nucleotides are TGTGCCAGCAGACACGGACTAGCGAGGACCTACGAGCAGTACTTC.

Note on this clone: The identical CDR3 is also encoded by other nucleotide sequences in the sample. DNA for the CDR3: TGTGCCATCAGTGATCGGGGTAATAATCAGCCCCAGCATTTT. Translated: CAISDRGNNQPQHF. This chain uses TRBV10-3 with TRBJ1-5; D remains unclear. The CDR3 length is 14 residues. Germline CDR1 and CDR2: ENHRY and SYGVKD. V lost 3 bases, J lost 4 bases, and 10 bases lay in between.

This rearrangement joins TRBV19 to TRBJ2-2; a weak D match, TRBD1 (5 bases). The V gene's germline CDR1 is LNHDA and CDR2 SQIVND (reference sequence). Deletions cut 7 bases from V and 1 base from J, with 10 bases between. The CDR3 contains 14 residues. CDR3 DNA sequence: TGTGCCAGTAAGGGGATGGTGAACACCGGGGAGCTGTTTTTT. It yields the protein CASKGMVNTGELFF.

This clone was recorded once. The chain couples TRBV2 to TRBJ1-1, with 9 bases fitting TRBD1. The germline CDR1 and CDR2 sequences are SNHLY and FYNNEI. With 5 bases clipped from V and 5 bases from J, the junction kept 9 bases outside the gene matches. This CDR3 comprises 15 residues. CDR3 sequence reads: CASSRRGQGGTEAFF. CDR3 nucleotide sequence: TGTGCCAGCAGTCGACGGGGACAGGGAGGGACTGAAGCTTTCTTT.

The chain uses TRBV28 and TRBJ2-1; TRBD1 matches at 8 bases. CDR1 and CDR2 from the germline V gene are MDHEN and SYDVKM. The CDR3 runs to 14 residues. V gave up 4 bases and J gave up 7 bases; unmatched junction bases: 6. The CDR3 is CASSSRQGRNEQFF. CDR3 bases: TGTGCCAGCAGTTCCCGACAGGGGAGGAATGAGCAGTTCTTC.

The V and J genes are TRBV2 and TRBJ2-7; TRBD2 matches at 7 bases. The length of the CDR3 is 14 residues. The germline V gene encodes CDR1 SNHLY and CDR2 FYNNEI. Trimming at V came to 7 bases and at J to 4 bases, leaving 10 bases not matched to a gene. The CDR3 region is CASIRGGSAYEQYF. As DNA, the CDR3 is TGTGCCAGCATTCGTGGCGGGAGTGCTTACGAGCAGTACTTC.

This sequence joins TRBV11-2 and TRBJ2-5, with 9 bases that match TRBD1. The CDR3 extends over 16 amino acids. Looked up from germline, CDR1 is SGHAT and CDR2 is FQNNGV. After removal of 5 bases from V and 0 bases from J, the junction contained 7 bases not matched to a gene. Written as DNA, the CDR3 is TGTGCCAGCAGCCTACAGGGGGCGTCTCACCAAGAGACCCAGTACTTC. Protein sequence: CASSLQGASHQETQYF.

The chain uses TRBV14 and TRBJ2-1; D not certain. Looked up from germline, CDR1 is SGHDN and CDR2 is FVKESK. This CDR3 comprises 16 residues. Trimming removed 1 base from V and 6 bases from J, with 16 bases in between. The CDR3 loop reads CASSQVFGPLRNEQFF. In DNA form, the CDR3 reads TGTGCCAGCAGCCAAGTTTTTGGCCCCTTGCGCAATGAGCAGTTCTTC.

The CDR3 loop reads CASSVDQGTDTQYF. For the CDR3, the DNA is TGTGCCAGCAGTGTAGACCAAGGCACAGATACGCAGTATTTT. The J gene is TRBJ2-3, the V gene TRBV6-4; D is unresolved. CDR3 size: 14 residues. Per the germline V gene, CDR1 is MRHNA and CDR2 is SNTAGT. V was trimmed by 4 bases and J by 1 base, leaving 9 bases between them.